What follows describes a single TCR beta chain. Unsorted whole blood served as the source of blood RNA, and germline DNA was extracted as well. The sample is drawn from a study of tumor-infiltrating lymphocytes in primary liver carcinoma. Study as a whole: Cases comprised patients with primary liver carcinoma who received surgical resection. The study obtained roughly 3.5 to 7.13 million productive TCRbeta reads per sample, similar across tissue types.

The input was about 490 ng total RNA; TCR beta cDNA was made from it with a constant-region primer. Slightly modified ARM-PCR, run as three nested multiplex PCR rounds, produced the TCR beta libraries. For about 11 cycles apiece, the opening two PCR rounds ran with TRBV1-TRBV30 forward primers and a C-beta reverse primer. TCRdb recomputed calls from the multiplex PCR reads with MiXCR, one row per CDR3 protein. In the table there are about 310,000 distinct CDR3 sequences, about three fifths of which are singletons. CDR1 is MDHEN and CDR2 is SYDVKM in the germline V gene. This CDR3 comprises 17 residues. V was shortened by 3 bases and J by 2 bases, with 19 bases between the two germline ends.

The sample was peripheral blood. The J gene is TRBJ1-2, the V gene TRBV28; D is ambiguous. This clonotype was sampled from a woman in her thirties with primary liver carcinoma and hepatitis B virus infection. CDR3 protein: CASSFEWNRSKNYGYTF. As DNA, the CDR3 is TGTGCCAGCAGTTTCGAGTGGAATAGAAGCAAGAACTATGGCTACACCTTC.